These 30 T cell receptor beta chains were all obtained from the same sample, sequenced in a study of CD8 T cells in Susac syndrome. The RNA input was roughly 0.45 to 1 ug, and it was reverse transcribed with random hexamers. From the immunoSEQ multiplex PCR reads, TCRdb called clonotypes with MiXCR, one entry per CDR3 protein. The data contain around 69,000 distinct CDR3 sequences, 90% to 95% of them singletons. Sequencing was performed on CD8+ T cells from PBMCs. These receptors were taken from a human donor with Susac syndrome.

This clonotype has a handful of counts. The junction and the germline gene differ at one end; a read error may be behind it. J is TRBJ1-1 and V is TRBV4-1, with unresolved D. Per the germline V gene, CDR1 is MGHRA and CDR2 is YSYEKL. This CDR3 has 14 amino acids. CDR3 sequence reads: CASSQDPGNTEVFF. The CDR3 nucleotides are TGCGCCAGCAGCCAAGATCCGGGGAACACTGAAGTTTTCTTT.

The chain has TRBV5-6 and TRBJ1-3; D unclear. Trimming removed 4 bases from V and 0 bases from J, with 8 bases in between. Germline CDR1 SGHDT, CDR2 YYEEEE. The CDR3 runs to 14 residues. The DNA for the CDR3 is TGTGCCAGCAGCCCGCCGAACTCTGGAAACACCATATATTTT. Translated: CASSPPNSGNTIYF.

This sequence joins TRBV27 and TRBJ1-4, with 8 nucleotides matching TRBD1. Germline values: CDR1 MNHEY, CDR2 SMNVEV (reference sequence). CDR3 length: 13 residues. The V gene end was trimmed by 3 bases and the J gene end by 8 bases; junction bases not matched to a gene: 2. DNA for the CDR3: TGTGCCAGCAGTTTCAGGGGGCAAGAAAAACTGTTTTTT. This translates into CASSFRGQEKLFF.

The rearrangement links TRBV5-6 to TRBJ2-1, with 12 bases lining up with TRBD1. This CDR3 spans 15 amino acids. The germline V gene has CDR1 SGHDT and CDR2 YYEEEE. Trimming took 4 bases from V and 7 from J; bases not matched to a gene: 6. This CDR3 is CASSARDRGHNEQFF. The CDR3, as DNA: TGTGCCAGCAGCGCCCGGGACAGGGGGCATAATGAGCAGTTCTTC.

This chain connects TRBV5-6 to TRBJ1-1; D is undetermined. Germline V gene data show CDR1 as SGHDT and CDR2 as YYEEEE. The CDR3 is 15 amino acids. V lost 4 bases to trimming and J lost 0 bases, with 13 bases between them. CDR3 amino acids: CASSPTGSLNTEAFF. CDR3 nucleotide sequence: TGTGCCAGCAGCCCTACCGGAAGTCTGAACACTGAAGCTTTCTTT.

In DNA form, the CDR3 reads TGCAGTGCTAGAGATTACAGGGGGAATGGCTACACCTTC. Protein product: CSARDYRGNGYTF. This chain connects TRBV20-1 to TRBJ1-2; 8 nucleotides align to TRBD1. This CDR3 comprises 13 residues. V gave up 0 bases and J gave up 6 bases; unmatched junction bases: 3. Germline V gives CDR1 DFQATT, CDR2 SNEGSKA (reference sequence).

This sequence joins TRBV28 and TRBJ1-1, with a weak D call TRBD1 (6 bases). CDR1 is MDHEN, CDR2 SYDVKM, per germline. The length of the CDR3 is 14 residues. Deletions cut 3 bases from V and 5 bases from J, with 13 bases between. CDR3 sequence reads: CASSFGGRWTEAFF. The CDR3 nucleotides are TGTGCCAGCAGTTTTGGGGGGCGATGGACTGAAGCTTTCTTT.

This chain joins TRBV27 and TRBJ2-3, with TRBD2 as a possible D gene (6 bases). Germline V CDR1 and CDR2: MNHEY, SMNVEV (reference sequence). The ends were cut back, 5 bases at V and 5 bases at J, with 17 bases in the middle. This CDR3 spans 15 amino acids. The DNA of the CDR3 is TGTGCCAGCAGTACCTTTAACGGGAGAGGAGATACGCAGTATTTT. Amino acid sequence: CASSTFNGRGDTQYF.

This chain uses TRBV12-5 with TRBJ2-3; 7 bases are shared with TRBD1. V gave up 7 bases and J gave up 5 bases; unmatched junction bases: 6. CDR3 length: 13 residues. Looked up from germline, CDR1 is LGHNT and CDR2 is FRNRAP. CDR3 in DNA: TGTGCTAGTGCCGTACAGGGGATAGATACGCAGTATTTT. It encodes CASAVQGIDTQYF. Using reference TRBV12-5 and TRBJ2-3 for the parts outside the CDR3, the full variable domain is DARVTQTPRHKVTEMGQEVTMRCQPILGHNTVFWYRQTMMQGLELLAYFRNRAPLDDSGMPKDRFSAEMPDATLATLKIQPSEPRDSAVYFCASAVQGIDTQYFGPGTRLTVL.

V and J are TRBV19 and TRBJ2-3; unclear D gene. Trimming took 2 bases from V and 8 from J, leaving 14 bases between them. This CDR3 comprises 14 residues. The germline CDR1 and CDR2 sequences are LNHDA and SQIVND (reference sequence). This CDR3 reads CASSIPGTDGTQYF. The CDR3 nucleotides are TGTGCCAGTAGTATACCGGGTACTGACGGTACGCAGTATTTT.

There are a few counts of this clonotype. The chain joins TRBV28 to TRBJ2-7; no definite D call. CDR1 is MDHEN and CDR2 is SYDVKM in the germline V gene. Trimming stripped 5 bases from V and 3 bases from J, with 14 bases between. The CDR3 spans 14 residues. CDR3 in DNA: TGTGCCAGCAGTCCCCTCCCTGACGGCTACGAGCAGTACTTC. It is translated as CASSPLPDGYEQYF.

The V gene is TRBV6-2 or TRBV6-3, the J gene TRBJ2-7, with D possibly called TRBD1 or TRBD2 (5 bases each). Germline CDR1 and CDR2: MNHEY and SVGEGT. The CDR3 covers 11 residues. Trimming took 5 bases from V and 6 from J, leaving 8 bases between them. Written as DNA, the CDR3 is TGTGCCAGCAGTGACAGCGGCGAGCAGTACTTC. As protein: CASSDSGEQYF.

The chain combines TRBV2 with TRBJ2-3; D is unclear. Germline V gives CDR1 SNHLY, CDR2 FYNNEI. V dropped 4 bases and J dropped 1 base, with 12 bases sitting between them. This CDR3 spans 15 amino acids. The CDR3 loop is CASSGTGGGTDTQYF. For the CDR3, the DNA is TGTGCCAGCAGTGGGACCGGTGGAGGCACAGATACGCAGTATTTT.

The rearrangement links TRBV7-9 to TRBJ1-5, with a weak D call TRBD1 (6 bases). The CDR3 totals 17 residues. The V gene's germline CDR1 is SEHNR and CDR2 FQNEAQ (reference sequence). With 4 bases removed from V and 7 bases from J, the gap between germline ends came to 23 bases. Here the CDR3 reads CASSSSDIQGWAQPQHF. In DNA, the CDR3 is TGTGCCAGCAGCTCATCAGACATACAGGGATGGGCGCAGCCCCAGCATTTT.

The rearrangement links TRBV6-5 to TRBJ2-5; 11 bases line up with TRBD2. Germline lookup yields CDR1 MNHEY and CDR2 SVGAGI. V shed 6 bases and J 3 bases; nucleotides not matched to a gene: 3. The CDR3 sequence is 14 residues long. The CDR3 bases are TGTGCCAGCAGGGGGACTAGCGGTAAAGAGACCCAGTACTTC. It yields the protein CASRGTSGKETQYF.

This rearrangement joins TRBV23-1 to TRBJ1-5, with no clear D. TRBV23-1 is an open reading frame whose function is uncertain. This CDR3 region has 14 residues. Trimming shortened V by 6 bases and J by 5 bases, and 14 bases separated the two germline ends. This chain's CDR3 is CASRSDHTDQPQHF. The DNA of the CDR3 is TGCGCCAGCAGGAGTGACCATACTGATCAGCCCCAGCATTTT.

The rearrangement joins TRBV9 to TRBJ1-2, with D perhaps TRBD1 (5 bases). Germline-derived CDR1 and CDR2 are SGDLS and YYNGEE. The V end was cut by 0 bases, the J end by 2 bases, with 11 bases between. The CDR3 loop spans 15 amino acids. As DNA, the CDR3 is TGTGCCAGCAGCGTAGATTACAGGCCGAACTATGGCTACACCTTC. As protein: CASSVDYRPNYGYTF.

J is TRBJ1-5 and V is TRBV20-1; D perhaps matches TRBD1 (6 bases). V lost 4 bases and J 0 bases, leaving 25 bases between the germline ends. The germline V gene has CDR1 DFQATT and CDR2 SNEGSKA (reference sequence). This CDR3 has 19 amino acids. The CDR3 coding sequence is TGCAGTGCTAAAGGGGGTACAGGGCTTGGGGTTTATAGCAATCAGCCCCAGCATTTT. It is translated as CSAKGGTGLGVYSNQPQHF.

V is TRBV15 and J is TRBJ1-1; 9 positions agree with TRBD1. CDR3 length: 15 residues. The germline V gene has CDR1 LNHNV and CDR2 YYDKDF (reference sequence). J gave up 1 base and V 3 bases, and 3 bases lay outside the gene matches. CDR3 sequence reads: CATSRATGGNTEAFF. The DNA of the CDR3 is TGTGCCACCAGCAGGGCGACAGGGGGGAACACTGAAGCTTTCTTT. The full variable domain, completed using reference TRBV15 and TRBJ1-1, is DAMVIQNPRYQVTQFGKPVTLSCSQTLNHNVMYWYQQKSSQAPKLLFHYYDKDFNNEADTPDNFQSRRPNTSFCFLDIRSPGLGDTAMYLCATSRATGGNTEAFFGQGTRLTVV.

The chain joins TRBV6-2 or TRBV6-3 to TRBJ1-2, with no clear D. The V gene's germline CDR1 is MNHEY and CDR2 SVGEGT. This CDR3 has 15 amino acids. The V end lost 6 bases, the J end lost 7 bases, and 21 bases lay between the germline ends. CDR3 bases: TGTGCCAGCAGACCCCCATATGACGTCCTCCTTGGCTACACCTTC. Its translation: CASRPPYDVLLGYTF.

This chain connects TRBV5-6 to TRBJ1-2, with D hard to call. This CDR3 is 15 amino acids long. Germline CDR1 is SGHDT and CDR2 is YYEEEE. V was pared by 0 bases and J by 4 bases, with 13 bases between. The CDR3, as DNA: TGTGCCAGCAGCTTGGAACGGACCCCAGGCTATGGCTACACCTTC. It is translated as CASSLERTPGYGYTF.

The chain carries TRBV3-1 and TRBJ2-2, with 10 bases matching TRBD1. The CDR3 is 18 amino acids. CDR1 LGHDT and CDR2 YNNKEL come from the germline V gene (reference sequence). Trimming took 4 bases from V and 5 from J; bases not matched to a gene: 13. DNA for the CDR3: TGTGCCAGCAGCCCCGATCCCCCGGGGACAGGGGAGACCGGGGAGCTGTTTTTT. Its translation: CASSPDPPGTGETGELFF.

The CDR3 DNA follows: TGTGCCAGCAGCCAAGATCAGGTGGGGCTCTCCTATGGCTACACCTTC. This gives the protein CASSQDQVGLSYGYTF. The rearrangement uses TRBV4-2 and TRBJ1-2; maybe TRBD1 (5 bases). The CDR3 contains 16 residues. Looked up from germline, CDR1 is LGHNA and CDR2 is YNFKEQ. Trimming cost V 0 bases and J 4 bases, with 15 bases left between them.

The chain couples TRBV29-1 to TRBJ2-6, with 7 bases lining up with TRBD2. The trim removed 7 bases at V and 4 bases at J, leaving 13 bases unmatched. The CDR3 spans 16 residues. The germline CDR1 and CDR2 sequences are SQVTM and ANQGSEA. The DNA of the CDR3 is TGCAGCGCCCGGCTGGGGGGGAAGGGAGGGGCCAACGTCCTGACTTTC. Amino acid sequence: CSARLGGKGGANVLTF.

The V call is TRBV18, the J call TRBJ2-7, with D unclear. The germline CDR1 and CDR2 sequences are KGHSH and LQKENI. Trimming shortened V by 3 bases and J by 3 bases, and 18 bases separated the two germline ends. This CDR3 comprises 16 residues. CDR3 amino acids: CASSPSLEYRSYEQYF. CDR3 nucleotides: TGTGCCAGCTCACCCAGCCTTGAGTACAGAAGCTACGAGCAGTACTTC.

The chain couples TRBV27 to TRBJ1-6, with TRBD1 as a possible D gene (6 bases). Germline values: CDR1 MNHEY, CDR2 SMNVEV (reference sequence). This CDR3 comprises 17 residues. V gave up 0 bases and J gave up 4 bases, with 13 bases separating them. The CDR3 DNA sequence: TGTGCCAGCAGTTTATCTTACTCGGACAGTTATAATTCACCCCTCCACTTT. It is translated as CASSLSYSDSYNSPLHF.

The chain joins TRBV6-1 to TRBJ1-6, with D uncertain. Trimming took 7 bases from V and 6 from J, leaving 13 bases between them. Germline values: CDR1 MNHNS, CDR2 SASEGT. The CDR3 has 14 amino acids. As DNA, the CDR3 is TGTGCCAGCACCCGTCACAAGGGTAATTCACCCCTCCACTTT. This encodes CASTRHKGNSPLHF.

This clonotype has just one count. The genes are TRBV5-6 and TRBJ2-1; 7 bases map to TRBD1. CDR1 and CDR2 from the germline V gene are SGHDT and YYEEEE. There are 15 residues in the CDR3. J gave up 5 bases and V 2 bases, and 7 bases lay outside the gene matches. CDR3 residues: CASSFLGGLNNEQFF. The DNA of the CDR3 is TGTGCCAGCAGCTTTCTAGGGGGCTTAAACAATGAGCAGTTCTTC.

J is TRBJ1-2 and V is TRBV15; the D is unclear. In germline, CDR1 is LNHNV, CDR2 YYDKDF (reference sequence). Between the trimmed V and J ends, which lost 0 bases and 0 bases, there was a span of 11 bases. The CDR3 consists of 16 residues. CDR3 region: CATSRDEAGANYGYTF. The CDR3, as DNA: TGTGCCACCAGCAGAGATGAGGCGGGTGCTAACTATGGCTACACCTTC. Full variable domain (remainder filled in from reference TRBV15 and TRBJ1-2): DAMVIQNPRYQVTQFGKPVTLSCSQTLNHNVMYWYQQKSSQAPKLLFHYYDKDFNNEADTPDNFQSRRPNTSFCFLDIRSPGLGDTAMYLCATSRDEAGANYGYTFGSGTRLTVV.

The rearrangement joins TRBV7-9 to TRBJ1-1; tentative D call: TRBD1 (5 bases). Germline lookup yields CDR1 SEHNR and CDR2 FQNEAQ (reference sequence). This CDR3 is 13 amino acids long. The V gene lost 7 bases and the J gene lost 1 base, with 10 bases spanning the gap. In DNA, the CDR3 is TGTGCCAGCAACCCGACAGCGAACACTGAAGCTTTCTTT. It translates to CASNPTANTEAFF.